One and the same sample provided the 18 T cell receptor beta chains below, sequenced in a study of CD8 T cells in ankylosing spondylitis. Each CDR3 protein gets one entry after TCRdb re-called the 5' RACE reads with MiXCR. The sample comprises hundreds of thousands of distinct CDR3 sequences, roughly 20% of which are singletons, and around 14% rests with the top ten. Sequences were obtained from blood, either unsorted or a sorted T cell fraction (not recorded which). Receptors originate from a male donor with ankylosing spondylitis or in good health (not recorded which).

The chain employs TRBV27 and TRBJ1-6; TRBD1 matches at 7 bases. V trimming: 7 bases; J trimming: 13 bases; junction bases outside the gene matches: 19. The CDR3 contains 16 residues. Germline V gene data show CDR1 as MNHEY and CDR2 as SMNVEV (reference sequence). CDR3 sequence: CASNASQGWGPSPLHF. In nucleotides, the CDR3 is TGTGCCAGCAACGCCTCACAGGGGTGGGGTCCTTCGCCCCTCCACTTT.

The DNA of the CDR3 is TGTGCCAGCACTAGCGTGTACGAGCAGTACTTC. Translation: CASTSVYEQYF. The chain uses TRBV2 and TRBJ2-7; perhaps TRBD2 as D (6 bases). The CDR3 loop spans 11 amino acids. V lost 7 bases and J lost 4, with 8 bases in between. Germline assignment: CDR1 SNHLY and CDR2 FYNNEI.

This chain connects TRBV20-1 to TRBJ2-3; D possibly matches TRBD1 or TRBD2 (6 bases each). Between the trimmed V and J ends, which lost 5 bases and 3 bases, there was a span of 12 bases. This CDR3 has 13 amino acids. In germline, CDR1 is DFQATT, CDR2 SNEGSKA (reference sequence). In nucleotides, the CDR3 is TGCAGTGCTCCAAGGGGGGAGACAGATACGCAGTATTTT. Its protein product is CSAPRGETDTQYF.

In this sample, this clonotype turned up a few times. The V gene is TRBV4-1, the J gene TRBJ2-5; no firm D call. This CDR3 region has 15 residues. The germline gives CDR1 MGHRA, CDR2 YSYEKL. V shed 3 bases and J shed 3 bases, with 14 bases lying between them. The CDR3 here is CASSHLTETEETQYF. CDR3 bases: TGCGCCAGCAGCCACCTAACAGAAACGGAAGAGACCCAGTACTTC.

This clonotype was recorded a few times. The chain links TRBV12-3 or TRBV12-4 to TRBJ2-7; TRBD2 aligns across 11 bases. The ends lost 6 bases at V and 2 bases at J; junction bases unmatched: 9. The CDR3 is made up of 16 amino acids. As DNA, the CDR3 is TGTGCCAGCAGCAGACTAGCGGGACAACTTGCCTACGAGCAGTACTTC. Translating it yields CASSRLAGQLAYEQYF.

The genes are TRBV5-6 and TRBJ2-4; D gene ambiguous. CDR1 SGHDT and CDR2 YYEEEE come from the germline V gene. The CDR3 is made up of 12 amino acids. V was shortened by 4 bases and J by 8 bases, with 10 bases between the two germline ends. DNA of the CDR3: TGTGCCAGCAGCCCCGGGCGCGACATTCAGTACTTC. This encodes CASSPGRDIQYF.

This clonotype was seen a few times. The chain uses TRBV10-2 and TRBJ1-2; a weak D match, TRBD1 (6 bases). The V end was cut by 0 bases, the J end by 3 bases, with 8 bases between. CDR1 and CDR2 from the germline V gene are WSHSY and SAAADI. The CDR3 covers 14 residues. The CDR3 sequence: CASSESRGYYGYTF. CDR3 nucleotide sequence: TGCGCCAGCAGTGAGTCCAGGGGTTACTATGGCTACACCTTC.

The chain joins TRBV10-3 to TRBJ1-1; no clear D gene. V was shortened by 6 bases and J by 5 bases, with 10 bases between the two germline ends. The germline V gene encodes CDR1 ENHRY and CDR2 SYGVKD. This CDR3 has 12 amino acids. The CDR3 loop is CAISPGRTEAFF. As DNA, the CDR3 is TGTGCCATCAGCCCAGGTCGTACTGAAGCTTTCTTT.

This clonotype came up a few times. This chain links TRBV29-1 with TRBJ2-3; tentative D call: TRBD1 (6 bases). V dropped 5 bases and J dropped 5 bases, with 11 bases sitting between them. This CDR3 has 12 residues. In germline, CDR1 is SQVTM, CDR2 ANQGSEA. The CDR3 here is CSVSDRRDTQYF. DNA for the CDR3: TGCAGCGTTTCTGACAGGAGAGATACGCAGTATTTT.

The chain joins TRBV3-1 to TRBJ2-5; tentative D call: TRBD2 (6 bases). Trimming took off 6 bases at V and 5 bases at J, with 13 bases between the two ends. This CDR3 contains 13 residues. Germline CDR1 and CDR2: LGHDT and YNNKEL (reference sequence). The CDR3, as DNA: TGTGCCAGCAGATCCCTTGGGGGGGAGACCCAGTACTTC. It is translated as CASRSLGGETQYF.

This clonotype was seen a handful of times. The chain has TRBV28 and TRBJ2-5; 9 bases fit TRBD2. Germline V gene lookup returns CDR1 MDHEN and CDR2 SYDVKM. The CDR3 contains 17 residues. The trim removed 2 bases at V and 1 base at J, leaving 8 bases unmatched. CDR3 amino acids: CASSLGSLAGIQETQYF. CDR3 nucleotide sequence: TGTGCCAGCAGTTTAGGGTCGCTAGCGGGGATCCAAGAGACCCAGTACTTC.

V is TRBV5-1 and J is TRBJ2-5; TRBD2 is a possible D gene (6 bases). With 1 base removed from V and 4 bases from J, the gap between germline ends came to 11 bases. CDR3 length: 14 amino acids. Per the germline V gene, CDR1 is SGHRS and CDR2 is YFSETQ. The CDR3: CASSLREWGETQYF. The CDR3 bases are TGCGCCAGCAGCTTGCGGGAGTGGGGAGAGACCCAGTACTTC.

The chain combines TRBV11-2 with TRBJ2-7; D not resolved. The germline CDR1 and CDR2 sequences are SGHAT and FQNNGV. The V and J ends lost 4 bases and 5 bases respectively, with 9 bases between them. The CDR3 is 12 residues long. The CDR3 nucleotides are TGTGCCAGCAGCTCTCCATTGAACGAGCAGTACTTC. Amino acids: CASSSPLNEQYF.

The genes are TRBV12-3 or TRBV12-4 and TRBJ1-1, with 7 nucleotides matching TRBD1. This CDR3 has 15 residues. The trim removed 3 bases at V and 3 bases at J, leaving 7 bases unmatched. CDR3 DNA sequence: TGTGCCAGCAGTTTCCTAGGGGGCCGGGACACTGAAGCTTTCTTT. It codes for CASSFLGGRDTEAFF.

This clonotype has a handful of counts. This chain joins TRBV4-1 and TRBJ2-7; D ambiguous. Between the trimmed V and J ends, which lost 1 base and 7 bases, there was a span of 5 bases. The CDR3 totals 11 residues. The germline V gene has CDR1 MGHRA and CDR2 YSYEKL. The CDR3 coding sequence is TGCGCCAGCAGCCAAGGGACGGAGCAGTACTTC. Protein: CASSQGTEQYF.

CDR3 DNA: TGCAGTGCTAGAGATGGGGACAGGACTTATGGGGAGCTGTTTTTT. Encoded protein: CSARDGDRTYGELFF. This chain joins TRBV20-1 and TRBJ2-2; 8 bases match TRBD1. V was clipped by 0 bases and J by 8 bases; unmatched bases: 8. In germline, CDR1 is DFQATT, CDR2 SNEGSKA (reference sequence). This CDR3 region has 15 residues.

The V and J genes are TRBV19 and TRBJ2-1; no reliable D call. The V and J ends lost 9 bases and 0 bases respectively, with 6 bases between them. The CDR3 spans 12 residues. Germline lookup yields CDR1 LNHDA and CDR2 SQIVND (reference sequence). CDR3 region: CARHSSYNEQFF. The CDR3, as DNA: TGTGCCAGACATAGCTCCTACAATGAGCAGTTCTTC.

This clonotype has just a few counts. This chain joins TRBV10-3 and TRBJ2-7; D tentatively fits TRBD1 or TRBD2 (5 bases each). This CDR3 has 15 amino acids. CDR1 and CDR2 (germline): ENHRY, SYGVKD. V lost 3 bases, J lost 3 bases, and 15 bases lay in between. CDR3 coding DNA: TGTGCCATCAGTGAAGAGGGAATAGGGGACTACGAGCAGTACTTC. Its protein is CAISEEGIGDYEQYF.